Ten or more counts support the clone carrying this T cell receptor (beta chain). Its target is unknown. The library was built from 400 to 500 ng RNA with molecular barcoded adaptors for alpha/delta and beta/gamma chains. From the reads, TCRdb called clonotypes with MiXCR, one entry per CDR3 protein. The table has fewer than 50,000 distinct CDR3 sequences, roughly 15% seen once. CDR3 length equals 11 residues. Germline values: CDR1 SGHRS, CDR2 YFSETQ. V was shortened by 0 bases and J by 5 bases, with 3 bases between the two germline ends. The record originates from a study of read filtering for tumor transcriptome and immune sequencing. Findings of the study overall: IR-seq captured clonotypes deeper and more reliably than RNA-seq.

Material for sequencing was a population of CD138-negative cells sorted from bone marrow. The chain is built from TRBV5-1 and TRBJ2-7; no clear D gene. The clonotype was recovered from a donor older than 35 with multiple myeloma. The chain's CDR3 is CASSLEDEQYF. In DNA form, the CDR3 reads TGCGCCAGCAGCTTGGAAGACGAGCAGTACTTC.